Listed here is a single T cell receptor beta chain. No antigen is known for it. The data were produced by immunoSEQ multiplex PCR, yet TCRdb's version contains in-frame clones alone and is incomplete. This table holds 70,000 or so clones, about nine tenths found once. The germline CDR1 and CDR2 sequences are SGHRS and YFSETQ. The CDR3 consists of 16 residues. V was shortened by 6 bases and J by 2 bases, with 17 bases between the two germline ends. The record originates from a study of T cell responses to AZD1222 COVID-19 vaccine. Findings and limits, study-wide: Sampling captured repertoires only after the peak T cell response.

This TCR was recovered from an adult in good health. Sample: peripheral blood, taken on day 0 of AZD1222 vaccination. The chain uses TRBV5-1 and TRBJ2-2; D is unclear. The DNA of the CDR3 is TGCGCCAGCACTCCCCTGGCGCAGCTAAACACCGGGGAGCTGTTTTTT. Translation gives CASTPLAQLNTGELFF.